Listed below are T cell receptor beta chains from one sample, sequenced in a study of shared clonotypes between healthy human individuals. Data came from immunoSEQ multiplex PCR; TCRdb stores just in-frame clones and leaves some out. The sample has about 1.1 million clones, about four fifths seen once. Material: memory CD4+ T cells from PBMCs. These receptors were obtained from a man aged 18 to 29 in good health. Some clones in this sample may be carry-over from other donors' samples. Both conserved end residues are part of each CDR3. D genes are given only for firm matches. The size field is filled for only some rows; it gives once, few, many or a size class.

D gene	clone size	V gene	J gene	CDR3 protein	CDR3 DNA
-	-	TRBV15	TRBJ1-2	CATSRNQGLPANYGYTF	TGTGCCACCAGCAGGAACCAGGGGCTACCTGCTAACTATGGCTACACCTTC
-	-	TRBV7-6	TRBJ2-3	CASSLAPPPPGADTQYF	TGTGCCAGCAGCTTAGCCCCCCCACCCCCCGGTGCAGATACGCAGTATTTT
-	-	TRBV6-5	TRBJ1-2	CASSTELSYGYTF	TGTGCCAGCAGTACGGAACTAAGCTATGGCTACACCTTC
-	-	TRBV7-9	TRBJ1-5	CASSLIDQPQHF	TGTGCCAGCAGCTTAATTGATCAGCCCCAGCATTTT
-	-	TRBV6-4	TRBJ1-1	CASSVMGNTEAFF	TGTGCCAGCAGTGTGATGGGAAACACTGAAGCTTTCTTT
-	-	TRBV7-2	TRBJ2-3	CASSPTGDTQYF	TGTGCCAGCAGCCCAACCGGGGATACGCAGTATTTT
TRBD1	-	TRBV5-4	TRBJ1-4	CASSQTGATNEKLFF	TGTGCCAGCAGCCAAACAGGGGCAACTAATGAAAAACTGTTTTTT
-	-	TRBV5-1	TRBJ1-4	CASKRWASDEKLFF	TGCGCCAGCAAGCGGTGGGCCAGCGATGAAAAACTGTTTTTT
-	-	TRBV20-1	TRBJ2-3	CSARDTQYF	TGCAGTGCTAGAGATACTCAGTATTTT
-	once	TRBV5-5	TRBJ1-3	CASSFAPLGTGNTIYF	TGTGCCAGCAGCTTCGCTCCCTTGGGGACTGGAAACACCATATATTTT
-	-	TRBV5-1	TRBJ2-1	CASSPGGANEQFF	TGCGCCAGCAGCCCCGGGGGCGCCAATGAGCAGTTCTTC
-	-	TRBV30	TRBJ2-7	CAWSVDSPTGQYF	TGTGCCTGGAGTGTAGACTCTCCTACCGGGCAGTACTTC
-	once	TRBV5-1	TRBJ2-7	CASSQAAQNYEQYF	TGCGCCAGCAGCCAAGCTGCACAGAACTACGAGCAGTACTTC
TRBD1	-	TRBV27	TRBJ1-2	CASSLNRGRDGYTF	TGTGCCAGCAGTCTCAACAGGGGGCGTGATGGCTACACCTTC
TRBD1	-	TRBV30	TRBJ2-5	CAWGTEETQYF	TGTGCCTGGGGGACAGAAGAGACCCAGTACTTC
TRBD2	-	TRBV4-1	TRBJ2-1	CASSQASSGRPPGNEQFF	TGCGCCAGCAGCCAAGCTTCTAGCGGGAGACCCCCGGGGAATGAGCAGTTCTTC
-	few	TRBV15	TRBJ1-4	CATRARLNEKLFF	TGTGCCACGAGGGCTAGGTTAAATGAAAAACTGTTTTTT
-	-	TRBV7-6	TRBJ1-2	CASSSLQGYGYTF	TGTGCCAGCAGCTCCTTACAGGGCTATGGCTACACCTTC
-	-	TRBV5-1	TRBJ2-1	CASSLVGESGNEQFF	TGCGCCAGCAGCTTGGTTGGGGAGTCGGGCAATGAGCAGTTCTTC
-	-	TRBV28	TRBJ2-5	CASSSSGLGKETQYF	TGTGCCAGCAGTTCCTCAGGGTTGGGAAAAGAGACCCAGTACTTC
-	-	TRBV7-9	TRBJ2-5	CASSTGAKETQYF	TGTGCCAGTAGTACCGGGGCCAAGGAGACCCAGTACTTC
-	-	TRBV6-1	TRBJ2-7	CASSEKGYEQYF	TGTGCCAGCAGTGAGAAGGGGTACGAGCAGTACTTC
-	-	TRBV7-2	TRBJ2-3	CASSPPNVDTQYF	TGTGCCAGCAGCCCTCCAAATGTAGATACGCAGTATTTT
-	-	TRBV27	TRBJ1-1	CASTNTGFRAEAFF	TGTGCCAGTACGAATACAGGGTTTCGAGCTGAAGCTTTCTTT
TRBD1	-	TRBV28	TRBJ1-2	CASSLTGRNYGYTF	TGTGCCAGCAGCCTGACAGGGCGGAACTATGGCTACACCTTC
TRBD1	few	TRBV5-6	TRBJ2-3	CASSLQRSDRGTDTQYF	TGTGCCAGCAGCTTACAGCGATCGGACAGGGGCACAGATACGCAGTATTTT
-	-	TRBV7-2	TRBJ2-3	CASSRREFTDTQYF	TGTGCCAGCAGCAGAAGGGAGTTCACAGATACGCAGTATTTT
-	-	TRBV14	TRBJ1-1	CASSQELAGVTEAFF	TGTGCCAGCAGCCAAGAGTTGGCAGGGGTCACTGAAGCTTTCTTT
-	-	TRBV19	TRBJ1-4	CASSTSGRANERLFF	TGTGCCAGTAGTACCTCCGGCCGCGCTAATGAAAGACTGTTTTTT
-	-	TRBV4-1	TRBJ2-1	CASSQERGGWNEQFF	TGCGCCAGCAGCCAAGAGAGGGGGGGATGGAATGAGCAGTTCTTC
TRBD2	once	TRBV4-3	TRBJ2-7	CASSQQGLAGLYEQYF	TGCGCCAGCAGCCAACAGGGACTAGCGGGACTCTACGAGCAGTACTTC
TRBD1	-	TRBV27	TRBJ2-3	CASSSQGAVFSDTQYF	TGTGCCAGCAGTTCCCAGGGGGCAGTCTTTTCAGATACGCAGTATTTT
-	-	TRBV4-2	TRBJ2-3	CASSRDRNTDTQYF	TGTGCCAGCAGCCGCGACCGAAACACAGATACGCAGTATTTT
-	few	TRBV28	TRBJ1-2	CASSSDSYLGYTF	TGTGCCAGCAGTTCAGACAGCTACTTGGGTTACACCTTC
TRBD1	-	TRBV4-3	TRBJ2-7	CASSQDFLDRGRDF	TGCGCCAGCAGCCAAGATTTTCTGGACAGGGGACGGGACTTC
-	many	TRBV2	TRBJ1-1	CASCRTSNRGEEAFF	TGTGCCAGCTGCCGGACTTCTAACCGTGGGGAGGAAGCTTTCTTT
-	-	TRBV2	TRBJ2-6	CASSQGVWASGANVLTF	TGTGCCAGCAGCCAAGGGGTATGGGCGTCTGGGGCCAACGTCCTGACTTTC
TRBD2	-	TRBV19	TRBJ2-7	CASSAPGRVYEQYF	TGTGCCAGTAGCGCCCCCGGGAGGGTCTACGAGCAGTACTTC
-	few	TRBV6-5	TRBJ1-5	CASSSKLDQPQHF	TGTGCCAGCAGTTCCAAGCTGGATCAGCCCCAGCATTTT
-	once	TRBV4-3	TRBJ1-5	CASSQGWRRNQPQHF	TGCGCCAGCAGCCAAGGTTGGCGTCGCAATCAGCCCCAGCATTTT
-	-	TRBV30	TRBJ1-2	CAWTRGFNYGYTF	TGTGCCTGGACCAGAGGGTTTAACTATGGCTACACCTTC
-	once	TRBV9	TRBJ1-5	CASSVVPDGQPQHF	TGTGCCAGCAGCGTAGTTCCGGATGGGCAGCCCCAGCATTTT
-	-	TRBV5-1	TRBJ2-7	CASSRPSGWEGAYEQYF	TGCGCCAGCAGCCGTCCCAGTGGTTGGGAAGGAGCCTACGAGCAGTACTTC
-	-	TRBV4-1	TRBJ2-3	CASSHSGTDTQYF	TGCGCCAGCAGCCACTCTGGCACAGATACGCAGTATTTT
-	medium-sized	TRBV4-1	TRBJ1-2	CASSQQGTGYGYTF	TGCGCCAGCAGCCAACAGGGTACGGGCTATGGCTACACCTTC
TRBD1	-	TRBV18	TRBJ1-1	CASSLQQGVVGTEAFF	TGTGCCAGCTCCCTTCAACAGGGGGTTGTGGGCACTGAAGCTTTCTTT
-	once	TRBV27	TRBJ1-5	CASSLRGQVNNQPQHF	TGTGCCAGCAGTTTAAGGGGACAAGTCAACAATCAGCCCCAGCATTTT
-	few	TRBV6-5	TRBJ2-7	CASSYTGKGNEQYF	TGTGCCAGCAGCTATACAGGGAAGGGGAACGAGCAGTACTTC
TRBD1	-	TRBV2	TRBJ2-6	CASNPGQGAGGANVLTF	TGTGCCAGCAACCCGGGACAGGGGGCTGGTGGGGCCAACGTCCTGACTTTC
-	-	TRBV6-4	TRBJ2-7	CAGGGRSPTEQYF	TGTGCCGGCGGTGGGAGGAGCCCTACGGAGCAGTACTTC
-	-	TRBV5-4	TRBJ2-1	CASSLNREDEQFF	TGTGCCAGCAGCTTGAACAGGGAGGATGAGCAGTTCTTC
TRBD2	-	TRBV5-4	TRBJ2-3	CASSLASGSDTQYF	TGTGCCAGCAGCTTGGCTAGCGGGAGCGATACGCAGTATTTT
-	-	TRBV6-6	TRBJ1-1	CASSYSTSRTNSEAFF	TGTGCCAGCAGTTACTCGACGTCGAGAACGAACAGTGAAGCTTTCTTT
-	-	TRBV2	TRBJ2-1	CASIWGQRSYNEQFF	TGTGCCAGCATCTGGGGACAACGCTCCTACAATGAGCAGTTCTTC
-	-	TRBV30	TRBJ2-7	CAANTVTTSYEQYF	TGTGCCGCGAATACAGTTACTACCTCCTACGAGCAGTACTTC